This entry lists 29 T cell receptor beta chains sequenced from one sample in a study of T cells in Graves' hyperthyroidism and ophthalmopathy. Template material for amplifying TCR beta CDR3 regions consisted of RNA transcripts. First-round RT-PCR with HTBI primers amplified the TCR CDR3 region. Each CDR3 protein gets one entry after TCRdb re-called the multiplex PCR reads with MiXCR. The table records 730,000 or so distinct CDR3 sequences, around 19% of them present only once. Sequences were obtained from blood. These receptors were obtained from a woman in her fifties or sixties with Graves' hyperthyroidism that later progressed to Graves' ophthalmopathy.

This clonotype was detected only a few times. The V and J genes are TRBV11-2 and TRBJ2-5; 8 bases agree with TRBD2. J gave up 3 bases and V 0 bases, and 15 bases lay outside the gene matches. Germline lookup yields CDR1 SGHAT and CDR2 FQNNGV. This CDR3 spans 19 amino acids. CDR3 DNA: TGTGCCAGCAGCTTAGATTCCACTCAGCGGGGGCACCAAAAAGAGACCCAGTACTTC. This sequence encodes CASSLDSTQRGHQKETQYF.

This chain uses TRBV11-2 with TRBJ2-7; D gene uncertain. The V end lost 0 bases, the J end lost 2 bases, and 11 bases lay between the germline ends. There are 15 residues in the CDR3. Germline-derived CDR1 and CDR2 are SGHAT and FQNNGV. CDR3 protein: CASSLDPAVAYEQYF. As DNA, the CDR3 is TGTGCCAGCAGCTTAGATCCGGCCGTCGCCTACGAGCAGTACTTC.

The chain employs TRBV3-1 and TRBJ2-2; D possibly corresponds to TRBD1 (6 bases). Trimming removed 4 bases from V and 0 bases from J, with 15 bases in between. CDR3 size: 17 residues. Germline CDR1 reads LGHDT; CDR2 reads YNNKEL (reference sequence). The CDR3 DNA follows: TGTGCCAGCAGCCGACCTCTAACAGGGTCGAACACCGGGGAGCTGTTTTTT. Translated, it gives CASSRPLTGSNTGELFF.

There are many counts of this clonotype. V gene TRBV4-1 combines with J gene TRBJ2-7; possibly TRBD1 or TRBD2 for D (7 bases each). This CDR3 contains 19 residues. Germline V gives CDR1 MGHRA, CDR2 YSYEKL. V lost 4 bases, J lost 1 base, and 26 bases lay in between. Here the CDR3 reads CASSRTRGDRGTRSYEQYF. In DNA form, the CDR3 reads TGCGCCAGCAGCCGAACCCGGGGGGACAGAGGGACCCGGTCCTACGAGCAGTACTTC.

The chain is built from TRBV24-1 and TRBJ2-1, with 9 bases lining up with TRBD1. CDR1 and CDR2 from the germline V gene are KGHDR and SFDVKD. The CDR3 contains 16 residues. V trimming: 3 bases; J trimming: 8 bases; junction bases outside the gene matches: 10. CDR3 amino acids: CATSDPPGQGGHEQFF. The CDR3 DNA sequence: TGTGCCACCAGTGATCCCCCGGGACAGGGTGGCCATGAGCAGTTCTTC.

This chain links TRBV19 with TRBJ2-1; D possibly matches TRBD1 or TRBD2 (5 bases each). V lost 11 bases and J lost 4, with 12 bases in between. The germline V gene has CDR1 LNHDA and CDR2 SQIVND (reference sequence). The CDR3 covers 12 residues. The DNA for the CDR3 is TGTGCCGCCGGGGACCCTTACAATGAGCAGTTCTTC. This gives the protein CAAGDPYNEQFF.

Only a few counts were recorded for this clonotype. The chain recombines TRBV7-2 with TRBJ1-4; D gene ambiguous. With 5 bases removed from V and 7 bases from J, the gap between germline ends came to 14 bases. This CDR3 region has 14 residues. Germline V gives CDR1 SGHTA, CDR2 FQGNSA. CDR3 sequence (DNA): TGTGCCAGCAGCCCCAGTGCCACGGGTGAAAAACTGTTTTTT. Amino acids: CASSPSATGEKLFF.

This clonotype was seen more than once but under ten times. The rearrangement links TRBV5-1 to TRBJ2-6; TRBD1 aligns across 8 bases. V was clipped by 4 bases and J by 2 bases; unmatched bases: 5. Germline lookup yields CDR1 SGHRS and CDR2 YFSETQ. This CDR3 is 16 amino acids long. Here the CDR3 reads CASSEYRGAGANVLTF. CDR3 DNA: TGCGCCAGCAGCGAATACAGGGGGGCTGGGGCCAACGTCCTGACTTTC.

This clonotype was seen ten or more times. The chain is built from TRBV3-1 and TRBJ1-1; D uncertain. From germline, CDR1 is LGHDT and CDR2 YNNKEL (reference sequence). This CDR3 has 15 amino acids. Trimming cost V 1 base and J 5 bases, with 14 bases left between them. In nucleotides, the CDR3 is TGTGCCAGCAGCCAAGTCCCGAGTCCGGGGACTGAAGCTTTCTTT. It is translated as CASSQVPSPGTEAFF.

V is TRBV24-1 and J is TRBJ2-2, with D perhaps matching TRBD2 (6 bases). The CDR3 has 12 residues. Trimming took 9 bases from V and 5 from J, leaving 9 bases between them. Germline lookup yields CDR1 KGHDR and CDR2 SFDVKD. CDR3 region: CATLGGTGELFF. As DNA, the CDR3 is TGTGCCACCCTGGGGGGAACCGGGGAGCTGTTTTTT.

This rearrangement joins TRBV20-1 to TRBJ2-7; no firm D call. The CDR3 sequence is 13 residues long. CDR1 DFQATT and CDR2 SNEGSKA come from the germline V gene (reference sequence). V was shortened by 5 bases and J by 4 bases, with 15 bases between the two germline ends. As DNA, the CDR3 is TGCAGTGCTTCCGCCTCCTCGGCGTACGAGCAGTACTTC. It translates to CSASASSAYEQYF.

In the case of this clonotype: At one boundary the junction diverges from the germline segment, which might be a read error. In DNA, the CDR3 is TGTGCCAGCAGCTTCCAAGGTTCAGGATTTAACTATGGCAACACCTTC. Its protein is CASSFQGSGFNYGNTF. The chain uses TRBV13 and TRBJ1-2; D unclear. The length of the CDR3 is 16 residues. Germline values: CDR1 PRHDT, CDR2 FYEKMQ (reference sequence). Full variable domain (remainder filled in from reference TRBV13 and TRBJ1-2): AAGVIQSPRHLIKEKRETATLKCYPIPRHDTVYWYQQGPGQDPQFLISFYEKMQSDKGSIPDRFSAQQFSDYHSELNMSSLELGDSALYFCASSFQGSGFNYGNTFGSGTRLTVV.

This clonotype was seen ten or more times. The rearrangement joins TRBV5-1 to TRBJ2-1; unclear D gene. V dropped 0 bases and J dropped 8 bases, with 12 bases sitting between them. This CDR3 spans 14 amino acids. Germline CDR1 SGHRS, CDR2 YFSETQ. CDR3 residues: CASSLVPSQHEQFF. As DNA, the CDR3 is TGCGCCAGCAGCTTGGTGCCTTCCCAGCATGAGCAGTTCTTC.

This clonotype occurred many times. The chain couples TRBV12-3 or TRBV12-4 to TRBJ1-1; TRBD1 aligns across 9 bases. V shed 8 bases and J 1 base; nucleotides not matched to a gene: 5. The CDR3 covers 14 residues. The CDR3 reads CASLGDRANTEAFF. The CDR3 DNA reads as TGTGCCAGCCTTGGGGACAGGGCGAACACTGAAGCTTTCTTT.

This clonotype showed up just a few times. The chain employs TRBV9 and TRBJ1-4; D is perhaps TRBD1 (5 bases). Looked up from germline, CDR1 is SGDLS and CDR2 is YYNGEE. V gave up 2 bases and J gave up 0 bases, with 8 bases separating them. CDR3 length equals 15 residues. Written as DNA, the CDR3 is TGTGCCAGCAGCGTCTGGGGCTCAACTAATGAAAAACTGTTTTTT. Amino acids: CASSVWGSTNEKLFF.

The CDR3 reads CASSQGAGGVYNEQFF. The CDR3 DNA reads TGTGCCAGCAGCCAAGGGGCGGGGGGCGTCTACAATGAGCAGTTCTTC. The chain couples TRBV5-5 to TRBJ2-1, with 8 bases lining up with TRBD2. The CDR3 covers 16 residues. CDR1 is SGHKS, CDR2 YYEKEE, per germline (reference sequence). V lost 4 bases and J lost 3; bases outside the gene matches: 9.

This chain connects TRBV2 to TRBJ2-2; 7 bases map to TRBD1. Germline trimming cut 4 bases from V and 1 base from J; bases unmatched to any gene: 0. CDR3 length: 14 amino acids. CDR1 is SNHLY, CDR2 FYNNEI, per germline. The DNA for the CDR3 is TGTGCCAGCAGTGGGGACAGGAACACCGGGGAGCTGTTTTTT. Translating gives CASSGDRNTGELFF.

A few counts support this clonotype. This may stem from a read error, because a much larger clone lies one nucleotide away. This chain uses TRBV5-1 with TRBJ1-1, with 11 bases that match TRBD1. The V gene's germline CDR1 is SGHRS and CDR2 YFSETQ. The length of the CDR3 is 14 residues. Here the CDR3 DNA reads TGCGCCTGCAGCACAGGGACAGGGGGCACTGAAGCTTTCTTT. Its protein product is CACSTGTGGTEAFF.

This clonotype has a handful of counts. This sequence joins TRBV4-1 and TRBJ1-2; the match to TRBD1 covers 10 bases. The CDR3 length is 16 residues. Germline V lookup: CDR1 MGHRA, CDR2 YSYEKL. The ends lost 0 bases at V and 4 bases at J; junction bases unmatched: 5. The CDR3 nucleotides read TGCGCCAGCAGCCAAGATGGGACAGGGGCCGTCTATGGCTACACCTTC. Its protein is CASSQDGTGAVYGYTF.

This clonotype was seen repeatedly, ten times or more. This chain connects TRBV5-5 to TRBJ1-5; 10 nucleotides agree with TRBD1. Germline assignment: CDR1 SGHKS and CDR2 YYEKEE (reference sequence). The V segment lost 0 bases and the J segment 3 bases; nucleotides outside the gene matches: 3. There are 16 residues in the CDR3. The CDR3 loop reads CASSLVGTGVNQPQHF. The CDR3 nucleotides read TGTGCCAGCAGCTTGGTGGGGACAGGGGTCAATCAGCCCCAGCATTTT.

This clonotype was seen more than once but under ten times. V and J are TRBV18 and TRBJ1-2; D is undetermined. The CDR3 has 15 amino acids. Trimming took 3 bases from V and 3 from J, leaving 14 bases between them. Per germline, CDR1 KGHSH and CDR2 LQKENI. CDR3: CASSPSGRAYYGYTF. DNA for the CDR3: TGTGCCAGCTCACCCTCAGGCAGAGCTTACTATGGCTACACCTTC.

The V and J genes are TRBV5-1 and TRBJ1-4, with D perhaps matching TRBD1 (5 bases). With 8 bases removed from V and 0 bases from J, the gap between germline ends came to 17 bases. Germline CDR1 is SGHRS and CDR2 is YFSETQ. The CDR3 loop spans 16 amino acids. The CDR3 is CASHPQDNPTNEKLFF. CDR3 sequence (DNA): TGCGCCAGTCATCCTCAGGACAATCCAACTAATGAAAAACTGTTTTTT.

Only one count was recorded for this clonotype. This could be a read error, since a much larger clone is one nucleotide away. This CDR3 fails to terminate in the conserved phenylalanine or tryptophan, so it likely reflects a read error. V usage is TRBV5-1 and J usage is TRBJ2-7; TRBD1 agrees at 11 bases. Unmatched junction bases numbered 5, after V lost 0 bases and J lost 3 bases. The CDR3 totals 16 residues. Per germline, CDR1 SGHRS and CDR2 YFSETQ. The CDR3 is CASSLDLGTGGYEQYL. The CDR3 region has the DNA TGCGCCAGCAGCTTGGACTTGGGGACAGGGGGCTACGAGCAGTACCTC.

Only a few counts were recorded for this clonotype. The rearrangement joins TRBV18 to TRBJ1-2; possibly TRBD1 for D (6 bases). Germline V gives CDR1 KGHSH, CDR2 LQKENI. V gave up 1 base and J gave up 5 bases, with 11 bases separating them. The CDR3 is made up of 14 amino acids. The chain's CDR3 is CASSPQGDTYGYTF. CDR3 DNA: TGTGCCAGCTCACCACAGGGGGACACGTATGGCTACACCTTC.

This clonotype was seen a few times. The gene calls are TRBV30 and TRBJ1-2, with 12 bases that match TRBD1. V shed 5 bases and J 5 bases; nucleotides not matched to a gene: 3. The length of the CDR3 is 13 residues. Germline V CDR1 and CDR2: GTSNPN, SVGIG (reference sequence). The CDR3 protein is CAWGTGGEYGYTF. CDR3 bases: TGTGCCTGGGGGACAGGGGGCGAGTATGGCTACACCTTC.

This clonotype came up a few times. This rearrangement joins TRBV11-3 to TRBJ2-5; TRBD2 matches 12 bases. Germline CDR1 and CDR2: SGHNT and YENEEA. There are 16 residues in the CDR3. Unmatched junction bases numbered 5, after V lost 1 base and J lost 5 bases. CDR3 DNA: TGTGCCAGCAGCTTAGGAGGGGGACTAGCGGGCGAGACCCAGTACTTC. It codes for CASSLGGGLAGETQYF.

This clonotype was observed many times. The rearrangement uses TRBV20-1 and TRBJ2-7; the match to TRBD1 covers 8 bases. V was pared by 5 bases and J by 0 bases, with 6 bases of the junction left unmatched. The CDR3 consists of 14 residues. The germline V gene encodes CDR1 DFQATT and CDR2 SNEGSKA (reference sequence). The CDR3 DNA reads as TGCAGTGCTTTACCCGGGACAGGCTCCTACGAGCAGTACTTC. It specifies CSALPGTGSYEQYF.

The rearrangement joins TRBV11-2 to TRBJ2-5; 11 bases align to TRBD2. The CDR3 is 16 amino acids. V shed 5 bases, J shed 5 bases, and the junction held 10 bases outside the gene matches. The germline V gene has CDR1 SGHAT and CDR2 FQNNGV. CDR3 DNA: TGTGCCAGCAGCCCCAGAGGTAGCGGGGGGGCTGAGACCCAGTACTTC. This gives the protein CASSPRGSGGAETQYF.

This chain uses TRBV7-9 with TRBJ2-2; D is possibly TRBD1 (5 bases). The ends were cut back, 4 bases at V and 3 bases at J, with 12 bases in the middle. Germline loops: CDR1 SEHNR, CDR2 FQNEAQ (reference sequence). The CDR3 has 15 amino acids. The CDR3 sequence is CASSYLLGDTGELFF. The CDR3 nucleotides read TGTGCCAGCAGCTACCTGCTAGGGGACACCGGGGAGCTGTTTTTT.